The rows below give T cell receptor beta chains drawn from one sample of a study of T cell responses to AZD1222 COVID-19 vaccine. Sequencing used immunoSEQ multiplex PCR; TCRdb keeps in-frame clones, though not all of them. The sample yields roughly 150,000 clones, approximately 90% seen once. This specimen was peripheral blood, taken 28 days after the second AZD1222 dose. The receptors originated from an adult who received the AZD1222 COVID-19 vaccine. Each CDR3 is given with its conserved first and last residue. D genes are given only for firm matches. Expanded clones get a size class; other rows say once, few or many, or leave the size out.

j_call | v_call | clone_size | d_call | cdr3_nt | cdr3_aa
TRBJ2-3 | TRBV5-4 | - | TRBD2 | TGTGCCAGCAGCCGTGGGGGACTAGCGGGGGGTTTAGGGACAGATACGCAGTATTTT | CASSRGGLAGGLGTDTQYF
TRBJ1-1 | TRBV3-1/TRBV3-2 | few | TRBD1 | TGTGCCAGCAGCCAAGGATACAGGGGGCATGCTGAAGCTTTCTTT | CASSQGYRGHAEAFF
TRBJ2-2 | TRBV14 | - | - | TGTGCCAGCAGCCAAGATCAGATCGGAACCAACACCGGGGCTTTGTTGTTTTTT | CASSQDQIGTNTGALLFF
TRBJ2-1 | TRBV5-6 | - | - | TGTGCCAGCAGCTTCGACCAGACATTACCGACAAGTGAGCAGTTCTTC | CASSFDQTLPTSEQFF
TRBJ1-2 | TRBV12-3/TRBV12-4 | - | - | TGTGCCAGCAGTCCCCTCACGAGCTACACCTTC | CASSPLTSYTF
TRBJ2-7 | TRBV27 | - | TRBD1 | TGTGCCAGCAGTTCCCGCGGACAGGGGGTGATCGACGAGCAGTACTTC | CASSSRGQGVIDEQYF
TRBJ1-2 | TRBV24-1 | - | - | TGTGCCACCAGGGGCAGGGCTTTCTATGGCTACACCTTC | CATRGRAFYGYTF
TRBJ2-1 | TRBV5-1 | - | TRBD2 | TGCGCCAGCAGCCCGGGACTAGCGGGAAACAATGAGCAGTTCTTC | CASSPGLAGNNEQFF
TRBJ1-6 | TRBV5-1 | - | - | TGCGCCAGCAGCCACGGACAGAGAGATTCACCCCTCCACTTT | CASSHGQRDSPLHF
TRBJ2-1 | TRBV5-1 | - | TRBD2 | TGCGCCAGCAGCTCCGGGACTAGCGGGTCCTACAATGAGCAGTTCTTC | CASSSGTSGSYNEQFF
TRBJ1-1 | TRBV19 | - | - | TGTGCCAGTAGTTGGGCGGGGAACACTGAAGCTTTCTTT | CASSWAGNTEAFF
TRBJ2-7 | TRBV19 | - | TRBD1 | TGTGCCAGTAGTACCACTTGGACAGGTTCCTACGAGCAGTACTTC | CASSTTWTGSYEQYF
TRBJ2-1 | TRBV5-1 | - | TRBD2 | TGCGCCAGCAGCTTTCCCCTAGCGGGAGTTCGAAGGAATGAGCAGTTCTTC | CASSFPLAGVRRNEQFF
TRBJ1-5 | TRBV18 | - | - | TGTGCCAGCTCACCCATCGCTAACTGGAAGCCCCAGCATTTT | CASSPIANWKPQHF
TRBJ2-2 | TRBV10-3 | - | - | TGTGCCATCAGTGCCTTGGGGTCGAACACCGGGGAGCTGTTTTTT | CAISALGSNTGELFF
TRBJ1-2 | TRBV12-3/TRBV12-4 | - | - | TGTGCCAGCACCTCCCAGGGCTATGGCTACACCTTC | CASTSQGYGYTF
TRBJ1-1 | TRBV30 | - | TRBD1 | TGTGCCTCGCGGACAGGGGGCACTGAAGCTTTCTTT | CASRTGGTEAFF
TRBJ1-2 | TRBV7-8 | - | - | TGTGCCAGCAGCTTAAATCCCGCTAACTATGGCTACACCTTC | CASSLNPANYGYTF
TRBJ1-2 | TRBV12-3/TRBV12-4 | - | TRBD1 | TGTGCCAGCAGACAGGGGGTTAACTATGGCTACACCTTC | CASRQGVNYGYTF
TRBJ2-7 | TRBV19 | - | - | TGTGCCAGTAGTCTCACAGGGAGCTCCTACGAGCAGTACTTC | CASSLTGSSYEQYF
TRBJ1-2 | TRBV28 | once | - | TGTGCCAGCAGTTCTCCCGCAACAGGGAAGGGCATGTATGGCTACACCTTC | CASSSPATGKGMYGYTF
TRBJ1-2 | TRBV5-6 | - | - | TGTGCCAGCAGCTTGCTGGGAAGGGATGGCTACACCTTC | CASSLLGRDGYTF
TRBJ2-7 | TRBV10-3 | - | - | TGTGCCATCAGTGCACTCGGCGGGAACTACGAGCAGTACTTC | CAISALGGNYEQYF
TRBJ2-1 | TRBV27 | - | TRBD2 | TGTGCCAGCCGGACTAGCGGGGGGGCGGGCTACAATGAGCAGTTCTTC | CASRTSGGAGYNEQFF
TRBJ2-3 | TRBV11-2 | - | - | TGTGCCAGCAGCTTAATCCCCCGGTGGGCTAGCGTGGTAGATACGCAGTATTTT | CASSLIPRWASVVDTQYF
TRBJ1-2 | TRBV7-9 | - | TRBD1 | TGTGCCAGCAGCTCAGGGGGGGTAGGGTATGGCTACACCTTC | CASSSGGVGYGYTF
TRBJ1-4 | TRBV6-6 | once | - | TGTGCCAGCGGGAGCCAAAAACTGTTTTTT | CASGSQKLFF
TRBJ1-3 | TRBV4-1 | few | TRBD1 | TGCGCCAGCAGCCAAGTCGGTCCGGGACAGGGTCGCAACACCATATATTTT | CASSQVGPGQGRNTIYF
TRBJ2-1 | TRBV20-1 | - | - | TGCAGTGCTGAGACTTACAATGAGCAGTTCTTC | CSAETYNEQFF
TRBJ1-1 | TRBV6-5 | - | - | TGTGCCAGCAGTTACAAACAGAACACTGAAGCTTTCTTT | CASSYKQNTEAFF
TRBJ1-2 | TRBV28 | once | - | TGTGCCAGCAGTCCGACGTATCATGGCTACACCTTC | CASSPTYHGYTF
TRBJ2-7 | TRBV24-1 | - | - | TGTGCCCCACCCGGGACAACAAAGTACGAGCAGTACTTC | CAPPGTTKYEQYF
TRBJ1-5 | TRBV6-1 | - | - | TGTGCCAGCAGTGAAGTAGGCAGAAGAGTACTTCGTCAGCCCCAGCATTTT | CASSEVGRRVLRQPQHF
TRBJ1-2 | TRBV7-9 | - | - | TGTGCCAGCAGCTTAGACCTGGAGGTCAACTATGGCTACACCTTC | CASSLDLEVNYGYTF
TRBJ2-7 | TRBV3-1/TRBV3-2 | - | - | TGTGCCAGCAGCCCGCGGCAACAGGCCAAGTACGAGCAGTACTTC | CASSPRQQAKYEQYF
TRBJ2-2 | TRBV5-1 | - | - | TGCGCCAGCAGCTTTACGGGTGGCAACACCGGGGAGCTGTTTTTT | CASSFTGGNTGELFF
TRBJ2-1 | TRBV15 | - | - | TGTGCCACCAGCAGAGACGTCTCCGATCGGCAGTTCTTC | CATSRDVSDRQFF
TRBJ2-7 | TRBV2 | - | - | TGTGCCAGCAGTGAGGCTAGCATCTTAGGGGAGCAGTACTTC | CASSEASILGEQYF
TRBJ2-7 | TRBV18 | - | TRBD2 | TGTGCCAGCTCACCCAAGCCTAGCGGGAACCTGCGCCTCTGCGAGCAGTACTTC | CASSPKPSGNLRLCEQYF
TRBJ2-1 | TRBV14 | once | TRBD2 | TGTGCCAGCTCTGGACTAGCGGGTTCCAATGAGCAGTTCTTC | CASSGLAGSNEQFF
TRBJ2-1 | TRBV7-7 | - | - | TGTGCCAGCAGCTTAGATCTAGGAGATAATGAGCAGTTCTTC | CASSLDLGDNEQFF
TRBJ2-1 | TRBV12-3/TRBV12-4 | - | - | TGTGCCAGCAGTTTTTTAGAGGCTGAGCAGTTCTTC | CASSFLEAEQFF